This T cell receptor (beta chain) was documented in a study of blood T cell repertoires in COVID-19. V lost 2 bases and J lost 3; bases outside the gene matches: 4. Germline V lookup: CDR1 MNHEY, CDR2 SVGAGI. The CDR3 extends over 16 amino acids. TCRdb keeps only in-frame clones here, not all; method: immunoSEQ multiplex PCR. The data contain around 400,000 clones, approximately 89% of them singletons. This clonotype was sampled from an older woman with COVID-19, enrolled during active disease. The V gene is TRBV6-5, the J gene TRBJ2-2; 9 bases match TRBD2. The sequenced sample consisted of peripheral blood. CDR3 sequence reads: CASSYLAGGYTGELFF. The CDR3 DNA reads as TGTGCCAGCAGTTACCTGGCGGGGGGGTACACCGGGGAGCTGTTTTTT.